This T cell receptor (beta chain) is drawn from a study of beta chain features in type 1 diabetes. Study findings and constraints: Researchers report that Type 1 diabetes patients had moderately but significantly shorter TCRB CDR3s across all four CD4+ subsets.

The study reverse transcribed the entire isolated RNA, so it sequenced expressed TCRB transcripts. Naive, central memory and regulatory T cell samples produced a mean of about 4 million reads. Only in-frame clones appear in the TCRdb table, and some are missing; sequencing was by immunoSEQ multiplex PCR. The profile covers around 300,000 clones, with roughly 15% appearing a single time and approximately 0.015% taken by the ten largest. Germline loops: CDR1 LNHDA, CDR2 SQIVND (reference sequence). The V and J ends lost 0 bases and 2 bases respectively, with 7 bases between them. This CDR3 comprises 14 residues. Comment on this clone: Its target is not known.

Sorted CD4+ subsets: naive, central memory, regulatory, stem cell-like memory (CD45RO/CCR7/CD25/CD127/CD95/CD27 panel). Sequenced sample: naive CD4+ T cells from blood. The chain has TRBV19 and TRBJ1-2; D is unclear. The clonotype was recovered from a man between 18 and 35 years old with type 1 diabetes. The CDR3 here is CASSIETGNYGYTF. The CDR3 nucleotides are TGTGCCAGTAGTATAGAGACGGGGAACTATGGCTACACCTTC.